This T cell receptor (beta chain) was identified during a study of CD8+ T cells in alopecia areata. Study background: The share of scalp area affected provided the severity score for treated patients.

Of note for this clone: What it binds is unknown.

RNA extraction was followed by reverse transcription into cDNA, which acted as the sequencing template. Produced via immunoSEQ multiplex PCR; TCRdb's table is partial and in-frame only. The data contain roughly 64,000 clones, around 46% of them singletons. Documented treatment: oral pan-JAK inhibitor, 5-10 mg twice daily. General observations from the study: While patients received tofacitinib, many expanded lesional clones remained present in scalp and blood.

The germline CDR1 and CDR2 sequences are SQVTM and ANQGSEA. The CDR3 consists of 13 residues. V was clipped by 6 bases and J by 6 bases, with 14 bases between them. The chain employs TRBV29-1 and TRBJ2-2, with D unclear. The starting material was CD8+ T cells sorted from blood, obtained around week 37, from a patient treated with tofacitinib. This receptor was identified in a human donor with alopecia areata. This CDR3 is CSVRTGLSGELFF. The CDR3 coding sequence is TGCAGCGTCAGGACCGGGTTGTCCGGGGAGCTGTTTTTT.